This section outlines one T cell receptor (beta chain) sequence together with its context. The antigen remains undetermined. The germline V gene has CDR1 MGHRA and CDR2 YSYEKL. V gave up 4 bases and J gave up 4 bases, with 14 bases separating them. This CDR3 comprises 15 residues. These data are taken from a study of vaccination effects on CD4 cells after COVID-19. ViraFEST assay sequencing came after antigen-specific CD4+ T cells were expanded with viral peptide pools. Following a roughly 9-day culture, CD4+ T cells were purified. No vaccinee had earlier SARS-CoV-2 infection, and nucleocapsid antibodies were negative. Two million PBMC per well were cultured with 10 IU/ml IL-2 and approximately 10 ug/ml peptides. Cultures received IL-2 medium that replaced half the medium on days 3 and 7. The table came from immunoSEQ multiplex PCR; TCRdb's copy has only in-frame clones and leaves some out. Seen here are tens of thousands of clones, roughly 70% observed once, and the top ten hold 9.1%.

Study observations and caveats: The study enrolled few convalescent patients and sampled no early post-infection timepoints.

The sequence came from a human donor who received a COVID-19 vaccine. J is TRBJ1-5 and V is TRBV4-1; possibly TRBD1 for D (6 bases). The sample in question was CD4+ T cells from PBMCs cultured with HCoV-NL63 spike peptides, obtained before COVID-19 vaccination. The CDR3 DNA follows: TGCGCCAGCAGCCGGTACAGGGAAGGAAATCAGCCCCAGCATTTT. Protein sequence: CASSRYREGNQPQHF.